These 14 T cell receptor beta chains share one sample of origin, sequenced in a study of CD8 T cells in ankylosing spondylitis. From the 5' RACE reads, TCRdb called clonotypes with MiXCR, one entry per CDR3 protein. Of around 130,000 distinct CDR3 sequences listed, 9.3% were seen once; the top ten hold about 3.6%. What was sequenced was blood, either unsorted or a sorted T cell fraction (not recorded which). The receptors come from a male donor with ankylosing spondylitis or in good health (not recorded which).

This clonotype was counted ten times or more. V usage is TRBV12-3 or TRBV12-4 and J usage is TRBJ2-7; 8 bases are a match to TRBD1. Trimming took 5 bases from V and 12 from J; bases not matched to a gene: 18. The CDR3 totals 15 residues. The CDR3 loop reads CASSLLGTGPERRYF. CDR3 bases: TGTGCCAGCAGTCTACTGGGGACAGGACCGGAAAGACGGTACTTC.

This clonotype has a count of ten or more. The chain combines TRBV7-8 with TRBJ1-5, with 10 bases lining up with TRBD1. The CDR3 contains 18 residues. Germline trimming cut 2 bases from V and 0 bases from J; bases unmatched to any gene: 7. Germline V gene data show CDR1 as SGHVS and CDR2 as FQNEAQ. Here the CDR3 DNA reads TGTGCCAGCAGCTTATTCGGGACAGGGGCGATTAGCAATCAGCCCCAGCATTTT. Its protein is CASSLFGTGAISNQPQHF.

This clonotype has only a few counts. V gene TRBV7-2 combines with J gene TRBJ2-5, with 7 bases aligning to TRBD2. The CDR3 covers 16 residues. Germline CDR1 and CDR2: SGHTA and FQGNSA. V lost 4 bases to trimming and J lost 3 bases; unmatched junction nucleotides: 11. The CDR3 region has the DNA TGTGCCAGCAGCTCGTCGCCGGGAGGAACGGAAGAGACCCAGTACTTC. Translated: CASSSSPGGTEETQYF.

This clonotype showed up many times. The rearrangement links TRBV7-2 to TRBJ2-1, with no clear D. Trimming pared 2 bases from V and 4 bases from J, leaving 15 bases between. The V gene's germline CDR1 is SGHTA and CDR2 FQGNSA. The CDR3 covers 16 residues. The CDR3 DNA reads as TGTGCCAGCAGCTTAACATGGCTATTAAGTTACAATGAGCAGTTCTTC. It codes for CASSLTWLLSYNEQFF.

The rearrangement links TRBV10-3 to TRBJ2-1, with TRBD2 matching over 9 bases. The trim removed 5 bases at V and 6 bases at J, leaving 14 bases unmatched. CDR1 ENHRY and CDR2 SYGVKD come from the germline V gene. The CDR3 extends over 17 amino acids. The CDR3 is CAISQRGAAGGPNEQFF. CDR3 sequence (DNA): TGTGCCATCAGTCAAAGGGGGGCAGCGGGAGGACCCAATGAGCAGTTCTTC.

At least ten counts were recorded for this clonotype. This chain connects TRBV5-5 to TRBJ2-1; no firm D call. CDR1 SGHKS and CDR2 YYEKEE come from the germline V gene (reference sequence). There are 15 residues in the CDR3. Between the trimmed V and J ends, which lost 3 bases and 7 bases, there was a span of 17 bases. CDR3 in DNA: TGTGCCAGCAGCTGGGTCCAAACGGCAACAAATGAGCAGTTCTTC. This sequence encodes CASSWVQTATNEQFF.

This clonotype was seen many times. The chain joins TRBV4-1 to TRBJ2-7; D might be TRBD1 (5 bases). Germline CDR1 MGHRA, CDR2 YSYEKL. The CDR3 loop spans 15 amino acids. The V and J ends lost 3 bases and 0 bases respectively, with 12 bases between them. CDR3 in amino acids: CASSHSTGSSYEQYF. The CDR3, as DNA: TGCGCCAGCAGCCATTCAACAGGTTCCTCCTACGAGCAGTACTTC.

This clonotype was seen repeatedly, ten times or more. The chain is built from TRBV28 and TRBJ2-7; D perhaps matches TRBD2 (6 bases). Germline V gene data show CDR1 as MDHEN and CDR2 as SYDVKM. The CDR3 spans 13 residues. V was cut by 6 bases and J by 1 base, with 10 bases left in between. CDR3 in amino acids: CASRQTRSYEQYF. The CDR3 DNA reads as TGTGCCAGCAGGCAGACTAGATCCTACGAGCAGTACTTC.

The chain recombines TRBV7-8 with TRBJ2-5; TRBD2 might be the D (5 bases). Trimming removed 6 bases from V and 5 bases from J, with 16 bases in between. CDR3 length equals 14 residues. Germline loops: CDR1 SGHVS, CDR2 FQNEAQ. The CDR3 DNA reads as TGTGCCAGCAGTCCTAGCTCTTTCCGGGAGACCCAGTACTTC. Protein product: CASSPSSFRETQYF.

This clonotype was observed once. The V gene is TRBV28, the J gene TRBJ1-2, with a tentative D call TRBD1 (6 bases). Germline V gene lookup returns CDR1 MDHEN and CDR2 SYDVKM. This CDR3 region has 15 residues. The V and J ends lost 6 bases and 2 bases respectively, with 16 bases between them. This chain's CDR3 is CASRELGQTNYGYTF. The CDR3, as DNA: TGTGCCAGCAGAGAACTCGGACAGACCAACTATGGCTACACCTTC.

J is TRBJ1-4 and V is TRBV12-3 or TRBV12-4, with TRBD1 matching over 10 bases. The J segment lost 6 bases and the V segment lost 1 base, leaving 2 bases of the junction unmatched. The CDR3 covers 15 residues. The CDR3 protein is CASSLVGTGDEKLFF. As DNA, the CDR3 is TGTGCCAGCAGTTTAGTCGGGACAGGGGATGAAAAACTGTTTTTT.

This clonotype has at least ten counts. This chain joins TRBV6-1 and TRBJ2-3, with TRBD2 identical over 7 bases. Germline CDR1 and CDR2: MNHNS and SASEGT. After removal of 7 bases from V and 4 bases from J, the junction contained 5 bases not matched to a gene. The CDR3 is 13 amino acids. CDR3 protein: CASKRGRSDTQYF. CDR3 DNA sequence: TGTGCCAGCAAGCGGGGCCGTTCAGATACGCAGTATTTT.

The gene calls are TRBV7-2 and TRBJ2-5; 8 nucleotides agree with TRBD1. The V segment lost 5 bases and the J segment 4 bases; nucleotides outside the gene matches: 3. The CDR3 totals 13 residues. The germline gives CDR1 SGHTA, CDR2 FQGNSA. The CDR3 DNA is TGTGCCAGCAGCGCCGACAGGGGAGAGACCCAGTACTTC. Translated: CASSADRGETQYF.

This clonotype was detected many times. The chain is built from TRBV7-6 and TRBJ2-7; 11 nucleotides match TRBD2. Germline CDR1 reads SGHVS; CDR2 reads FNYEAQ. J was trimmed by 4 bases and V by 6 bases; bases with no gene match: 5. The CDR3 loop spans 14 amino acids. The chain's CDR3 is CASRSTSGSYEQYF. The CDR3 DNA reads TGTGCCAGCAGATCCACTAGCGGGAGTTACGAGCAGTACTTC.